Shown below are 9 T cell receptor beta chains from a single sample sequenced in a study of blood T cell repertoires in COVID-19. Data came from immunoSEQ multiplex PCR; TCRdb stores just in-frame clones and leaves some out. The sample has 250,000 or so clones; around 86% are singletons. The specimen was peripheral blood. These receptors came from a woman between 35 and 50 years old who had recovered from COVID-19.

V usage is TRBV18 and J usage is TRBJ2-1, with D uncertain. In germline, CDR1 is KGHSH, CDR2 LQKENI. The CDR3 runs 16 residues. V was cut by 0 bases and J by 2 bases, with 11 bases left in between. The CDR3 nucleotides are TGTGCCAGCTCACCACCAGCCGATCCCGCCTACAATGAGCAGTTCTTC. It encodes CASSPPADPAYNEQFF.

V gene TRBV11-2 combines with J gene TRBJ2-1; perhaps TRBD2 as D (6 bases). The CDR3 has 15 amino acids. Germline lookup yields CDR1 SGHAT and CDR2 FQNNGV. Trimming removed 0 bases at V and 4 bases at J, with 10 bases between. DNA of the CDR3: TGTGCCAGCAGCTTAGATATTCTAGCGTACAATGAGCAGTTCTTC. Translation: CASSLDILAYNEQFF. Based on the CDR3 plus reference TRBV11-2 and TRBJ2-1, the full variable domain is EAGVAQSPRYKIIEKRQSVAFWCNPISGHATLYWYQQILGQGPKLLIQFQNNGVVDDSQLPKDRFSAERLKGVDSTLKIQPAKLEDSAVYLCASSLDILAYNEQFFGPGTRLTVL.

This clone has a single count. The chain joins TRBV30 to TRBJ2-3, with TRBD2 identical over 10 bases. Germline V gene lookup returns CDR1 GTSNPN and CDR2 SVGIG (reference sequence). This CDR3 is 15 amino acids long. V lost 0 bases to trimming and J lost 0 bases; unmatched junction nucleotides: 0. The CDR3, as DNA: TGTGCCTGGAGTGTACTAGCGGGAAGCACAGATACGCAGTATTTT. This encodes CAWSVLAGSTDTQYF.

The chain carries TRBV10-3 and TRBJ1-2; 7 nucleotides line up with TRBD1. V was clipped by 4 bases and J by 5 bases; unmatched bases: 4. The germline CDR1 and CDR2 sequences are ENHRY and SYGVKD. This CDR3 is 13 amino acids long. This chain's CDR3 is CAISAQGNYGYTF. In DNA, the CDR3 is TGTGCCATCAGTGCACAGGGGAATTATGGCTACACCTTC.

The rearrangement links TRBV27 to TRBJ2-3, with D perhaps matching TRBD2 (6 bases). The CDR3 totals 15 residues. The germline CDR1 and CDR2 sequences are MNHEY and SMNVEV (reference sequence). Trimming removed 4 bases from V and 3 bases from J, with 14 bases in between. The CDR3 bases are TGTGCCAGCAGTTCAGGACTACCCCAGACAGATACGCAGTATTTT. Its translation: CASSSGLPQTDTQYF.

This clone came up once. This chain links TRBV5-1 with TRBJ2-7; 9 nucleotides match TRBD1. The CDR3 has 15 amino acids. J gave up 6 bases and V 1 base, and 8 bases lay outside the gene matches. From germline, CDR1 is SGHRS and CDR2 YFSETQ. The CDR3 DNA sequence: TGCGCCAGCAGCTTGACAGGGGGCACAGGCACCGAGCAGTACTTC. It yields the protein CASSLTGGTGTEQYF.

This chain joins TRBV7-3 and TRBJ2-2; D is unresolved. The CDR3 length is 14 residues. Deletions cut 5 bases from V and 2 bases from J, with 9 bases between. The germline V gene has CDR1 SGHTA and CDR2 FQGTGA. The CDR3 loop reads CASSIHLNTGELFF. The CDR3 nucleotides are TGTGCCAGCAGCATCCACTTAAACACCGGGGAGCTGTTTTTT. The variable domain in full, with the rest retrieved from reference TRBV7-3 and TRBJ2-2, is GAGVSQTPSNKVTEKGKYVELRCDPISGHTALYWYRQSLGQGPEFLIYFQGTGAADDSGLPNDRFFAVRPEGSVSTLKIQRTERGDSAVYLCASSIHLNTGELFFGEGSRLTVL.

The V and J genes are TRBV14 and TRBJ2-5; 12 bases are a match to TRBD2. From germline, CDR1 is SGHDN and CDR2 FVKESK. The ends lost 2 bases at V and 3 bases at J; junction bases unmatched: 1. This CDR3 comprises 15 residues. This CDR3 reads CASSQLAGGKETQYF. CDR3 nucleotides: TGTGCCAGCAGCCAACTAGCGGGAGGGAAAGAGACCCAGTACTTC. Variable domain in full (rest from reference TRBV14 and TRBJ2-5): EAGVTQFPSHSVIEKGQTVTLRCDPISGHDNLYWYRRVMGKEIKFLLHFVKESKQDESGMPNNRFLAERTGGTYSTLKVQPAELEDSGVYFCASSQLAGGKETQYFGPGTRLLVL.

The CDR3 reads CASSPQGAGTEAFF. CDR3 DNA: TGTGCCAGCAGTCCTCAGGGGGCTGGGACTGAAGCTTTCTTT. The chain carries TRBV27 and TRBJ1-1; the match to TRBD1 covers 8 bases. V shed 5 bases and J 5 bases; nucleotides not matched to a gene: 7. CDR1 is MNHEY and CDR2 is SMNVEV in the germline V gene (reference sequence). This CDR3 spans 14 amino acids.